The 5 T cell receptor beta chains below were found in one sample sequenced in a study of T cells in Graves' hyperthyroidism and ophthalmopathy. RNA transcripts served as the template for amplifying TCR beta CDR3 regions. With the HTBI primer set, the TCR CDR3 went through a first round of RT-PCR. TCRdb analysed the multiplex PCR reads with MiXCR anew, one entry per CDR3 protein. This sample yields some 320,000 distinct CDR3 sequences, of which roughly an eighth are seen a single time; 30% to 40% belongs to the top ten. Source material: blood. All receptors come from a woman in her 40s with Graves' ophthalmopathy.

This clonotype has at least ten counts. The chain recombines TRBV6-2 or TRBV6-3 with TRBJ2-5; no definite D call. The germline CDR1 and CDR2 sequences are MNHEY and SVGEGT. Trimming shortened V by 2 bases and J by 5 bases, and 6 bases separated the two germline ends. This CDR3 is 12 amino acids long. CDR3 in amino acids: CASSYVGETQYF. CDR3 bases: TGTGCCAGCAGTTACGTCGGTGAGACCCAGTACTTC.

This clonotype was counted a few times. The rearrangement uses TRBV2 and TRBJ2-1; D is uncertain. From germline, CDR1 is SNHLY and CDR2 FYNNEI. The CDR3 has 12 residues. V was shortened by 10 bases and J by 7 bases, with 14 bases between the two germline ends. As DNA, the CDR3 is TGTGCCACCGCTGGAGCCGGGAATGAGCAGTTCTTC. Translation: CATAGAGNEQFF.

V is TRBV5-5 and J is TRBJ2-3; 9 nucleotides align to TRBD2. V was pared by 4 bases and J by 6 bases, with 6 bases of the junction left unmatched. Germline CDR1 reads SGHKS; CDR2 reads YYEKEE (reference sequence). This CDR3 is 14 amino acids long. DNA of the CDR3: TGTGCCAGCAGCCATGGGACTAGCCCCGATACGCAGTATTTT. Protein product: CASSHGTSPDTQYF. Looking up the rest from reference TRBV5-5 and TRBJ2-3 gives the full variable domain: DAGVTQSPTHLIKTRGQQVTLRCSPISGHKSVSWYQQVLGQGPQFIFQYYEKEERGRGNFPDRFSARQFPNYSSELNVNALLLGDSALYLCASSHGTSPDTQYFGPGTRLTVL.

This clonotype was detected ten times or more. The V call is TRBV2, the J call TRBJ1-5, with 7 bases lining up with TRBD1. The V gene's germline CDR1 is SNHLY and CDR2 FYNNEI. The CDR3 contains 15 residues. Germline trimming cut 3 bases from V and 0 bases from J; bases unmatched to any gene: 2. The CDR3 nucleotides read TGTGCCAGCAGTGAGGGACAGAGTAGCAATCAGCCCCAGCATTTT. It is translated as CASSEGQSSNQPQHF.

This clonotype occurred a few times. The gene calls are TRBV11-2 and TRBJ2-3; tentatively, D is TRBD1 (5 bases). CDR1 and CDR2 from the germline V gene are SGHAT and FQNNGV. There are 13 residues in the CDR3. The V gene lost 2 bases and the J gene lost 14 bases, with 17 bases spanning the gap. The CDR3: CASSLQPQVQTYF. The CDR3 DNA reads as TGTGCCAGCAGCTTACAACCACAGGTTCAGACGTATTTT.